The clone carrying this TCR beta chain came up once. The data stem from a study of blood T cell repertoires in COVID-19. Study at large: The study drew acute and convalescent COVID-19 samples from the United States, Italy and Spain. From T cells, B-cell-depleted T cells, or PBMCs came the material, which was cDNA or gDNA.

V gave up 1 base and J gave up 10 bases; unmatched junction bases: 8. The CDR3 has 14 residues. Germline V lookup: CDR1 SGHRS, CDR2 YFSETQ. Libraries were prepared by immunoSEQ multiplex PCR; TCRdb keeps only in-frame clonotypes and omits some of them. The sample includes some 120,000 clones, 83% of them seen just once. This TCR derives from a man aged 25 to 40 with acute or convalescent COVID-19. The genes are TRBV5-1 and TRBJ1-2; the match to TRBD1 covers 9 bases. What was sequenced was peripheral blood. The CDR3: CASSLLPGQGVYTF. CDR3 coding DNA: TGCGCCAGCAGCTTGCTGCCGGGACAGGGTGTCTACACCTTC.